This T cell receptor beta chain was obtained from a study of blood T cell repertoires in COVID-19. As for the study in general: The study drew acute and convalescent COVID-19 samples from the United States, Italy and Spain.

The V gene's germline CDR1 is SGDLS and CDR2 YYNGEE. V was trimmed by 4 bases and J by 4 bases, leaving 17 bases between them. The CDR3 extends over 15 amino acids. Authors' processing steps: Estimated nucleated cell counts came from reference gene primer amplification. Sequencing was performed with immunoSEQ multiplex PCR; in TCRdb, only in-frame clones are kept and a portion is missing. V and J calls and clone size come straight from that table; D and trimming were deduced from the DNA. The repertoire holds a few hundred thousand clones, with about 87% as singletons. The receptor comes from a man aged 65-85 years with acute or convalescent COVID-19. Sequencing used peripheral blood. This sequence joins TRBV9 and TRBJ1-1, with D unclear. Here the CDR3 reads CASSPRGGEGTEAFF. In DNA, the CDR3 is TGTGCCAGCAGCCCCCGGGGTGGAGAGGGCACTGAAGCTTTCTTT.